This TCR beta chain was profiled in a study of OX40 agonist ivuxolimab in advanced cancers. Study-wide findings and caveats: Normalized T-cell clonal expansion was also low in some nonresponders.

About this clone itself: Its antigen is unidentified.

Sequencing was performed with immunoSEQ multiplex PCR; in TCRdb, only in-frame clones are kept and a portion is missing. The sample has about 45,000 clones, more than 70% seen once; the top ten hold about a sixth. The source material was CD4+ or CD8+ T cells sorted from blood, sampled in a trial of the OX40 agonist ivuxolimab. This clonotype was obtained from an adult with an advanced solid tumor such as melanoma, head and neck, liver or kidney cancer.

This chain's CDR3 is CASSTGQADMNTEAFF. The CDR3 region has the DNA TGTGCCAGTAGTACAGGACAGGCAGATATGAACACTGAAGCTTTCTTT. The chain has TRBV19 and TRBJ1-1; 7 bases map to TRBD1. CDR1 LNHDA and CDR2 SQIVND come from the germline V gene (reference sequence). The V gene end was trimmed by 4 bases and the J gene end by 0 bases; junction bases not matched to a gene: 8. The CDR3 length is 16 residues.